This T cell receptor beta chain was sequenced during a study of regulatory T cells in long-lasting Graves disease. Sample time point: newly diagnosed GD, antithyroid drugs for less than 3 months. PBMC-extracted RNA yielded the TCR library. Both iRepertoire HTBI primers and Arm-PCR of CDR3 regions were used to build the TCR beta libraries. Via MiXCR, TCRdb re-called the multiplex PCR reads, giving one row per CDR3 protein. The data hold 600,000 to 650,000 distinct CDR3 sequences, with less than 20% observed a single time. V gave up 7 bases and J gave up 9 bases, with 16 bases separating them. In germline, CDR1 is DFQATT, CDR2 SNEGSKA (reference sequence). This CDR3 spans 13 amino acids. This sample also appeared in a second study, on T cells in Graves' hyperthyroidism and ophthalmopathy. As reported in that work: Blood shared most expanded thyroid clonotypes above 0.001.

The sequence derives from a woman aged 25 to 39 with Graves disease. Sample: peripheral blood mononuclear cells (PBMCs), taken at new diagnosis, from a patient treated with antithyroid drugs. The V gene is TRBV20-1, the J gene TRBJ1-6; D is possibly TRBD1 (6 bases). CDR3 sequence reads: CSGSGQMSSPLHF. DNA of the CDR3: TGCAGTGGCTCGGGACAAATGTCTTCACCCCTCCACTTT.